The present T cell receptor beta chain was sequenced within a study of response to subunit inactivated influenza vaccine. Germline V gives CDR1 LGHNA, CDR2 YNFKEQ. The length of the CDR3 is 16 residues. The V end was cut by 0 bases, the J end by 6 bases, with 14 bases between. MiXCR was run by TCRdb on the RT-PCR reads, yielding one entry per CDR3 protein. Of hundreds of thousands of distinct CDR3 sequences in the sample, around 18% were seen once. The clonotype originates from a man aged 50 to 59 who received an inactivated influenza vaccine. This specimen consisted of PBMCs from blood, obtained 4 to 6 days after vaccination. This rearrangement joins TRBV4-2 to TRBJ2-2; D perhaps matches TRBD2 (6 bases). The CDR3 sequence is CASSQDPGDGAGELFF. In DNA form, the CDR3 reads TGTGCCAGCAGCCAAGATCCGGGGGATGGCGCCGGGGAGCTGTTTTTT.